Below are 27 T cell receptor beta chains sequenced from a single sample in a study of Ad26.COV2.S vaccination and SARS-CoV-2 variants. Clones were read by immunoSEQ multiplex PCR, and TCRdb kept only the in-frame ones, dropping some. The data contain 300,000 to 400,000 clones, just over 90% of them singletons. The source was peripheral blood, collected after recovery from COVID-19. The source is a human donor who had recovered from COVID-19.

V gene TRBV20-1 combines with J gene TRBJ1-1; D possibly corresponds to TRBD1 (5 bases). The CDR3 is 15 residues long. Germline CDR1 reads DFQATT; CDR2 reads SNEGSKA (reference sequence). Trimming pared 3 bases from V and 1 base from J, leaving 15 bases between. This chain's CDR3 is CSASLRGGGNTEAFF. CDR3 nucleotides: TGCAGTGCTAGTCTCCGGGGCGGCGGGAACACTGAAGCTTTCTTT.

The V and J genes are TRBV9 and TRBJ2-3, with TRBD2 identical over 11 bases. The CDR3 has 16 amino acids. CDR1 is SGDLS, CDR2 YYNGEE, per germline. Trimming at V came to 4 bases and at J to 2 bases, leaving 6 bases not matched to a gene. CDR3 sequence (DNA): TGTGCCAGCAGCCTACTAGCGGGGGAAATCACAGATACGCAGTATTTT. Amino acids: CASSLLAGEITDTQYF.

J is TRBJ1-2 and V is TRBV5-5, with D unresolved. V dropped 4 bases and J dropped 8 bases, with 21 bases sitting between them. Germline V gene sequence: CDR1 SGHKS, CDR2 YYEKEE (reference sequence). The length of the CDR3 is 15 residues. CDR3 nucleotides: TGTGCCAGCAGCCCCCACCAGTCAGGCGAGGGAGGCTACACCTTC. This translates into CASSPHQSGEGGYTF.

In nucleotides, the CDR3 is TGTGCTAGTGGTTTGGGACAGGGTTCTGGAAACACCATATATTTT. Its translation: CASGLGQGSGNTIYF. The J gene is TRBJ1-3, the V gene TRBV12-5, with TRBD1 matching over 7 bases. CDR1 is LGHNT and CDR2 is FRNRAP in the germline V gene. The CDR3 has 15 residues. Germline trimming cut 1 base from V and 1 base from J; bases unmatched to any gene: 1.

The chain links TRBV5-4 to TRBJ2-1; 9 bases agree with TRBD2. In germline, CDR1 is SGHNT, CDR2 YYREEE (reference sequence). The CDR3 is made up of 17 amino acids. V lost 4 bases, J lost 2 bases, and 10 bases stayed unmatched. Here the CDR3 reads CASSIDGAGGTYNEQFF. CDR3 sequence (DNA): TGTGCCAGCAGCATCGATGGGGCGGGGGGGACCTACAATGAGCAGTTCTTC. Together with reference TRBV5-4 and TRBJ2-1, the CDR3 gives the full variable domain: ETGVTQSPTHLIKTRGQQVTLRCSSQSGHNTVSWYQQALGQGPQFIFQYYREEENGRGNFPPRFSGLQFPNYSSELNVNALELDDSALYLCASSIDGAGGTYNEQFFGPGTRLTVL.

The CDR3 region has the DNA TGTGCCAGCACCCCGGGACAGGGGCCTAACTATGGCTACACCTTC. Translating gives CASTPGQGPNYGYTF. The chain couples TRBV5-6 to TRBJ1-2; 10 bases line up with TRBD1. Germline CDR1 and CDR2: SGHDT and YYEEEE. V was pared by 6 bases and J by 0 bases, with 5 bases of the junction left unmatched. This CDR3 has 15 residues.

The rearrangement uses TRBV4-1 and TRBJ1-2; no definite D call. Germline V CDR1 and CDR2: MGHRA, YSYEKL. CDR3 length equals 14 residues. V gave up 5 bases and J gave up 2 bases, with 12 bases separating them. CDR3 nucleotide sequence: TGCGCCAGCAGCTCACAAGGGCCGAACTATGGCTACACCTTC. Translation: CASSSQGPNYGYTF.

The CDR3 nucleotides are TGCGCCAGCAGAGCAGGACTAGGACTACGGGAGCAGTACTTC. It codes for CASRAGLGLREQYF. This chain uses TRBV10-2 with TRBJ2-7; TRBD2 matches 7 bases. Unmatched junction bases numbered 12, after V lost 6 bases and J lost 7 bases. Germline V gives CDR1 WSHSY, CDR2 SAAADI. The CDR3 has 14 residues.

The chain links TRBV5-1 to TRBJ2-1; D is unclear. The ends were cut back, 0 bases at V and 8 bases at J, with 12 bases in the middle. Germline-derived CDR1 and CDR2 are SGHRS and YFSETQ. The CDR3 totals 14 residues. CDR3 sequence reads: CASSLEDSRDEQFF. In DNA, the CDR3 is TGCGCCAGCAGCTTGGAGGATAGCCGGGATGAGCAGTTCTTC.

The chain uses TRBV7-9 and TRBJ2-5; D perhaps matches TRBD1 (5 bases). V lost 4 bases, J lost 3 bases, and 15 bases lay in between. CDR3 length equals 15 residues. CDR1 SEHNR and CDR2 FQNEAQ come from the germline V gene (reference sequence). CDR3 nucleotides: TGTGCCAGCAGCTCTTACCGTACAGGTGAAGAGACCCAGTACTTC. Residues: CASSSYRTGEETQYF.

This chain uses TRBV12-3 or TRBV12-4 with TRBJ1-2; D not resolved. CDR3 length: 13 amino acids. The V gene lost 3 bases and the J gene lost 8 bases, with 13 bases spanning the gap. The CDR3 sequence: CASSFIGGLGYTF. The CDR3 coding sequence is TGTGCCAGCAGTTTTATAGGAGGGCTCGGCTACACCTTC.

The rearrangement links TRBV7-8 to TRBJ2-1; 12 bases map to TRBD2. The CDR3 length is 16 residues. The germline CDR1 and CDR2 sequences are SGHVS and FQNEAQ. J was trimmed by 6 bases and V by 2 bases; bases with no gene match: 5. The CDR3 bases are TGTGCCAGCAGCTTAAGACTAGCGGGGGTGGGCAATGAGCAGTTCTTC. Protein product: CASSLRLAGVGNEQFF.

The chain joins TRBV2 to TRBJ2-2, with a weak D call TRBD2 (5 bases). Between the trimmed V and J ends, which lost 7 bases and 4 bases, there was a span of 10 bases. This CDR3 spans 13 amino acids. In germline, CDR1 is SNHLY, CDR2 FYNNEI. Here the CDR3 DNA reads TGTGCCAGCACAACGGGGATCACCGGGGAGCTGTTTTTT. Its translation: CASTTGITGELFF.

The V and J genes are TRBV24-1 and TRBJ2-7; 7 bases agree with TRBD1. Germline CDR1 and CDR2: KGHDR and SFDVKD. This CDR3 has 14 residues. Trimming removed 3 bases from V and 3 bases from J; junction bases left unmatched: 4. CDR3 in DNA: TGTGCCACCAGTGATCGGGACAGAATCTACGAGCAGTACTTC. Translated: CATSDRDRIYEQYF.

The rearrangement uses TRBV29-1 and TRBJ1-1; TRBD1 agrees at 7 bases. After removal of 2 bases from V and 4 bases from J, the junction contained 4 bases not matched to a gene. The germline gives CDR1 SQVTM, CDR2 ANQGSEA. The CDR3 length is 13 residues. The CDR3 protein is CSVEIQGSTEAFF. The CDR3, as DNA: TGCAGCGTTGAAATACAGGGGAGCACTGAAGCTTTCTTT.

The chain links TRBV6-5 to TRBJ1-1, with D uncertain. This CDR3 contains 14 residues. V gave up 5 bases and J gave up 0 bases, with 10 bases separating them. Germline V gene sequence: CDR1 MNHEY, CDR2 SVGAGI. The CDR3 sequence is CASSRGLMNTEAFF. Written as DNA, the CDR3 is TGTGCCAGCAGTCGAGGGCTTATGAACACTGAAGCTTTCTTT.

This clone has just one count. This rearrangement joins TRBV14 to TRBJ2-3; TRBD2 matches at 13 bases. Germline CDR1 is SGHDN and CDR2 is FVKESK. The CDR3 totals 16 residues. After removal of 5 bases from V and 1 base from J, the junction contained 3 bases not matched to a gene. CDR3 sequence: CASSDGLAGGTDTQYF. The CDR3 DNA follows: TGTGCCAGCAGCGATGGACTAGCGGGGGGCACAGATACGCAGTATTTT. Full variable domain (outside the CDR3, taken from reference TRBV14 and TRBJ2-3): EAGVTQFPSHSVIEKGQTVTLRCDPISGHDNLYWYRRVMGKEIKFLLHFVKESKQDESGMPNNRFLAERTGGTYSTLKVQPAELEDSGVYFCASSDGLAGGTDTQYFGPGTRLTVL.

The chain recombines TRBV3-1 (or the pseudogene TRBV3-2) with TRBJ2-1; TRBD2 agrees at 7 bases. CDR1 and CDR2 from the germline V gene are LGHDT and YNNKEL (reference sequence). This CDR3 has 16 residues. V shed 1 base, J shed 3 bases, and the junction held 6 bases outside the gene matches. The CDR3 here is CASSQGSGGYYNEQFF. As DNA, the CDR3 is TGTGCCAGCAGCCAAGGGTCCGGGGGGTACTACAATGAGCAGTTCTTC.

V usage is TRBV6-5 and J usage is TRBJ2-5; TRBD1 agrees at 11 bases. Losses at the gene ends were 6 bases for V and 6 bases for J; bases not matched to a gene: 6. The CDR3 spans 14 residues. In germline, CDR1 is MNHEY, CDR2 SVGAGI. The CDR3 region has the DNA TGTGCCAGCAGAAAGGGACAGGGGGGAAAGACCCAGTACTTC. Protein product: CASRKGQGGKTQYF.

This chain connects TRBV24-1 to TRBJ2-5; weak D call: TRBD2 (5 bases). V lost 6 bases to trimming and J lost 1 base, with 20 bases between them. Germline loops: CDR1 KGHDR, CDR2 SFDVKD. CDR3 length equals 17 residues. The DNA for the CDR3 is TGTGCCACCAGTCCTGGGGAGAAGGGAAACCTCCAAGAGACCCAGTACTTC. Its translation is CATSPGEKGNLQETQYF.

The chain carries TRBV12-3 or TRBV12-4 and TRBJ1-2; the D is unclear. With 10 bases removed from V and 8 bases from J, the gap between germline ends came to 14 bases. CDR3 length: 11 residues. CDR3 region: CATNKGGGYTF. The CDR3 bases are TGTGCCACAAACAAGGGAGGAGGCTACACCTTC.

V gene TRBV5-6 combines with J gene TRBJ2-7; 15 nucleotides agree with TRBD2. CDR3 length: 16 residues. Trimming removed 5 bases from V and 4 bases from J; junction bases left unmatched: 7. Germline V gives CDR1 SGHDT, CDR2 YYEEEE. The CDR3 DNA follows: TGTGCCAGCAGAGGGACTAGCGGGGGGCCGCGGTACGAGCAGTACTTC. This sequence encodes CASRGTSGGPRYEQYF.

The CDR3, as DNA: TGCGCCAGCAGCTTGCAGGTCGCGATCACAGATACGCAGTATTTT. Translation gives CASSLQVAITDTQYF. The chain couples TRBV5-1 to TRBJ2-3; D call uncertain. The CDR3 runs 15 residues. CDR1 is SGHRS, CDR2 YFSETQ, per germline. Trimming took off 1 base at V and 2 bases at J, with 11 bases between the two ends.

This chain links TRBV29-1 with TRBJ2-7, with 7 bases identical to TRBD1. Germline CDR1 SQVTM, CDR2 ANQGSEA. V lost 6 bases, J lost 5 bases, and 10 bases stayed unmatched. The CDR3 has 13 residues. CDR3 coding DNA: TGCAGCGTGAGACAGGGTTCGAAGCACGAGCAGTACTTC. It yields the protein CSVRQGSKHEQYF.

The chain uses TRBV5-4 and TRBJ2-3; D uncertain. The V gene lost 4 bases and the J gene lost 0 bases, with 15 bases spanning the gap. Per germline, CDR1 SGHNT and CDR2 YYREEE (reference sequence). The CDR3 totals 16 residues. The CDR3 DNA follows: TGTGCCAGCAGCACGTTTTTCCTCGCTAGCACAGATACGCAGTATTTT. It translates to CASSTFFLASTDTQYF.

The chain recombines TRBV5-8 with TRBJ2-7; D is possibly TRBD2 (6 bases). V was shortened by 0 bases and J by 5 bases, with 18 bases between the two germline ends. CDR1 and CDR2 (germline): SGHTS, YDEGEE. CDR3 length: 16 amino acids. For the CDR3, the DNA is TGTGCCAGCAGCTTGGCCGTTCCTAGCGATATCCACGAGCAGTACTTC. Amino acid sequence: CASSLAVPSDIHEQYF.

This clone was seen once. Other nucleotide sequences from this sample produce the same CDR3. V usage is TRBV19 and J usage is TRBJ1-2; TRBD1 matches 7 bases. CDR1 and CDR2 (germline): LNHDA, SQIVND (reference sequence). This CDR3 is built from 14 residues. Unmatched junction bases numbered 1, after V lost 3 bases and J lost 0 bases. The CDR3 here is CASSIQGANYGYTF. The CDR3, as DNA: TGTGCCAGTAGTATCCAGGGGGCTAACTATGGCTACACCTTC.